These 5 T cell receptor beta chains came from one sample sequenced in a study of T-cell reconstitution after alpha-beta-depleted transplantation in children. This sample's TCRbeta library carried unique molecular identifier barcodes. In TCRdb, the PCR reads were re-called with MiXCR into one record per CDR3 protein. The sample contains 180,000 or so distinct CDR3 sequences, just under 6.5% of which appear only once. The source was PBMCs, collected before TCRalphabeta/CD19-depleted stem cell transplant. The receptors here all came from a girl under three years old with combined immunodeficiency, due to receive a stem cell transplant.

This clonotype has at least ten counts. J is TRBJ2-3 and V is TRBV11-2; 14 bases align to TRBD2. V trimming: 3 bases; J trimming: 0 bases; junction bases outside the gene matches: 8. The CDR3 is 19 amino acids. Germline V lookup: CDR1 SGHAT, CDR2 FQNNGV. The DNA of the CDR3 is TGTGCCAGCAGCTTTGTCGGACTAGCGGGGGGTGCTAGCACAGATACGCAGTATTTT. The encoded protein is CASSFVGLAGGASTDTQYF.

The sample holds many counts of this clonotype. The V gene is TRBV20-1, the J gene TRBJ2-6; 8 bases agree with TRBD1. CDR3 size: 15 residues. V trimming: 3 bases; J trimming: 6 bases; junction bases outside the gene matches: 7. Germline V lookup: CDR1 DFQATT, CDR2 SNEGSKA (reference sequence). CDR3 protein: CSARSQGAEANVLTF. The DNA for the CDR3 is TGCAGTGCTAGGAGCCAGGGGGCCGAGGCCAACGTCCTGACTTTC.

The table lists this clonotype with many counts. This chain links TRBV2 with TRBJ2-4; D is unresolved. V dropped 4 bases and J dropped 0 bases, with 16 bases sitting between them. CDR3 length: 17 residues. Germline V gene lookup returns CDR1 SNHLY and CDR2 FYNNEI. This CDR3 is CASSARRNTLAKNIQYF. The CDR3 nucleotides read TGTGCCAGCAGTGCAAGAAGGAACACCCTAGCCAAAAACATTCAGTACTTC.

This clonotype has ten or more counts. J is TRBJ2-3 and V is TRBV10-3; either TRBD1 or TRBD2 may supply D (7 bases each). CDR1 and CDR2 from the germline V gene are ENHRY and SYGVKD. V was trimmed by 8 bases and J by 3 bases, leaving 15 bases between them. The length of the CDR3 is 14 residues. The CDR3 protein is CAIGGGQITDTQYF. As DNA, the CDR3 is TGTGCCATCGGGGGGGGACAGATAACAGATACGCAGTATTTT.

The chain employs TRBV6-2 or TRBV6-3 and TRBJ2-1; possibly TRBD1 for D (6 bases). Germline loops: CDR1 MNHEY, CDR2 SVGEGT. The germline V and J ends were trimmed by 4 bases and 3 bases, with 13 bases remaining between them. The CDR3 is 15 residues long. The CDR3 DNA follows: TGTGCCAGCAGTTTTTACCGGGACAACTACAATGAGCAGTTCTTC. This translates into CASSFYRDNYNEQFF.